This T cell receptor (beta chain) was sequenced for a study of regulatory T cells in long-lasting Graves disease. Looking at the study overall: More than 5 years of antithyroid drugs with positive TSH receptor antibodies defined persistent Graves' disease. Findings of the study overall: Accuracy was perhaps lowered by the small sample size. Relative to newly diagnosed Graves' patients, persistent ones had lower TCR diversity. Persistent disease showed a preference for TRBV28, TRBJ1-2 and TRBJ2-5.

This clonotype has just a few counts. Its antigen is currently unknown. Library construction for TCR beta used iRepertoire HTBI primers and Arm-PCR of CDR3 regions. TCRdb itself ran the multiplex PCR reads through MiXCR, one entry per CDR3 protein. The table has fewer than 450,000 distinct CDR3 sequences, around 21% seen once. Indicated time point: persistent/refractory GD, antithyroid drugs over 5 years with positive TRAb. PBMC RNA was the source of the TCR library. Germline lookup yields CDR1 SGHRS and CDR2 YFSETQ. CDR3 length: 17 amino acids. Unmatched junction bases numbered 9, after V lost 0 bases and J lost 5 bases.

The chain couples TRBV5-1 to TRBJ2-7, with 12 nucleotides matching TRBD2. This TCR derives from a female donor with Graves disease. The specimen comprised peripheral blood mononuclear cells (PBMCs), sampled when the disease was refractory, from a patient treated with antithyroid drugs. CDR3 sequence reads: CASSLGTSGTPSHEQYF. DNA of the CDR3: TGCGCCAGCAGCTTGGGGACTAGCGGGACTCCTTCCCACGAGCAGTACTTC.